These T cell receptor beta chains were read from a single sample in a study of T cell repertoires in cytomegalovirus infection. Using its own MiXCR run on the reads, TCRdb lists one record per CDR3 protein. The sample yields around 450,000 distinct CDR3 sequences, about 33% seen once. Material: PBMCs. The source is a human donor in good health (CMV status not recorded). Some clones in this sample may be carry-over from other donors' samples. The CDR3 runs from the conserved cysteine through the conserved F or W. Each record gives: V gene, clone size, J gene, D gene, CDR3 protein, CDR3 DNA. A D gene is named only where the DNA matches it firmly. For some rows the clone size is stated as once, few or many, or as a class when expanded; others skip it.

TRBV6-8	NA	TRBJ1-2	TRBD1	CASSPGGPGSVNYGYTF	TGTGCCAGCAGCCCAGGGGGACCTGGTTCGGTTAACTATGGCTACACCTTC
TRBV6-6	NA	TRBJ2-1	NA	CASSIQSNNEQFF	TGTGCCAGCAGTATCCAATCCAACAATGAGCAGTTCTTC
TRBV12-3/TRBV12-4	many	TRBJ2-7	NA	CASSRAIPYEQYF	TGTGCCAGCAGCCGAGCCATCCCCTACGAGCAGTACTTC
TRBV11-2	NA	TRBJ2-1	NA	CASSLITAVNEQFF	TGTGCCAGCAGCTTGATAACCGCTGTCAATGAGCAGTTCTTC
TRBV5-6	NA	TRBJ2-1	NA	CASSPWVAAYNEQFF	TGTGCCAGCAGCCCCTGGGTCGCCGCCTACAATGAGCAGTTCTTC
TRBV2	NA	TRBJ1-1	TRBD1	CASRDRVHMNTEAFF	TGTGCCAGCAGAGACAGGGTCCACATGAACACTGAAGCTTTCTTT
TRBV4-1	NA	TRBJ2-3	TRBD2	CASSQEGLAATDTQYF	TGCGCCAGCAGCCAAGAAGGTCTAGCGGCCACAGATACGCAGTATTTT
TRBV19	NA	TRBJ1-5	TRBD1	CASSIVGQGLQPQHF	TGTGCCAGTAGTATAGTGGGACAGGGGCTCCAGCCCCAGCATTTT
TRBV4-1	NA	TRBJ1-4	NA	CASSQDDRRGEKLFF	TGCGCCAGCAGCCAAGACGATCGCAGGGGTGAAAAACTGTTTTTT
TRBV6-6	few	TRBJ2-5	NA	CASSGGAQETQYF	TGTGCCAGCAGTGGGGGTGCCCAAGAGACCCAGTACTTC
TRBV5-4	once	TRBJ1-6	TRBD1	CASSPGQPNSPLQF	TGTGCCAGCAGCCCGGGACAGCCAAATTCACCCCTCCAATTT
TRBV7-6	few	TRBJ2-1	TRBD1	CASSQGQGAIDEQFF	TGTGCCAGCAGCCAGGGACAGGGGGCAATCGATGAGCAGTTCTTC
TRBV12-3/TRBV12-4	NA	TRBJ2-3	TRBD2	CASSARTSGDADTQYF	TGTGCCAGCAGCGCGAGGACTAGCGGGGACGCAGATACGCAGTATTTT
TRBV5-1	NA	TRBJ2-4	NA	CASSLDLRVENIQYF	TGCGCCAGCAGCTTGGATCTCAGGGTTGAAAACATTCAGTACTTC
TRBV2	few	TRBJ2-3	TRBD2	CASSLSGGKTDTQYF	TGTGCCAGCAGTCTGAGCGGGGGGAAAACAGATACGCAGTATTTT
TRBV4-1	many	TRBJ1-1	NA	CASSQAAGANTEAFF	TGCGCCAGCAGCCAAGCTGCAGGGGCCAACACTGAAGCTTTCTTT
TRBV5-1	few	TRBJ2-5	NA	CASSTQLGARETQYF	TGCGCCAGCAGCACTCAACTGGGGGCGCGGGAGACCCAGTACTTC
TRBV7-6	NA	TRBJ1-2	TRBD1	CASSPYGLTGPVYGYTF	TGTGCCAGCAGCCCCTACGGGTTGACAGGGCCAGTCTATGGCTACACCTTC
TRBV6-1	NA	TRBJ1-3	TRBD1	CASSYGTGAGNTIYF	TGTGCCAGCAGTTACGGGACAGGGGCTGGAAACACCATATATTTT
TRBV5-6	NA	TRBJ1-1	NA	CASSSGLGSTEAFF	TGTGCCAGCAGCAGTGGACTGGGCAGCACTGAAGCTTTCTTT
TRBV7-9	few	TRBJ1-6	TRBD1	CASSLPGQAQDDSPLHF	TGTGCCAGCAGCCTCCCCGGACAGGCCCAGGACGATTCACCCCTCCACTTT
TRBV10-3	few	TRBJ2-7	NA	CAIRASVGYEQYF	TGTGCCATCAGGGCTAGCGTGGGCTACGAGCAGTACTTC
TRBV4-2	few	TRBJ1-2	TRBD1	CASHVTTGASHYGYTF	TGTGCCAGCCACGTTACTACAGGGGCCTCTCACTATGGCTACACCTTC
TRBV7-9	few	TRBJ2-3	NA	CASSSQGRTDTQYF	TGTGCCAGCAGCTCACAGGGTCGAACAGATACGCAGTATTTT
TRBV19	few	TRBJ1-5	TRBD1	CASSIVDRVNQPQHF	TGTGCCAGTAGTATAGTCGACAGGGTCAATCAGCCCCAGCATTTT
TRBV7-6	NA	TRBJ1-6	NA	CASSASTDTPLHF	TGTGCCAGCAGCGCCTCGACTGATACTCCCCTCCACTTT
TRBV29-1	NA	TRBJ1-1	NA	CSVEKGVNTEAFF	TGCAGCGTTGAAAAGGGGGTGAACACTGAAGCTTTCTTT
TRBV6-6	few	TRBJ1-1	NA	CASRTYGTHNTEAFF	TGTGCCAGCAGAACCTACGGGACACACAACACTGAAGCTTTCTTT
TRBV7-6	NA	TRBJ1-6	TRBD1	CASSLGQGYSPLHF	TGTGCCAGCAGCTTGGGACAGGGCTATTCACCCCTCCACTTT
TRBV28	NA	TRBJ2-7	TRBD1	CAIARDSPYEQYF	TGTGCCATTGCCCGGGACAGTCCCTACGAGCAGTACTTC
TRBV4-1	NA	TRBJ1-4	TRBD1	CASSLSGTVGEKLFF	TGCGCCAGCAGTCTTTCCGGGACAGTGGGAGAAAAACTGTTTTTT
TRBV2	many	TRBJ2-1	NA	CASSEGYYNEQFF	TGTGCCAGCAGTGAAGGGTATTACAATGAGCAGTTCTTC
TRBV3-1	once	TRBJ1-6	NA	CASSTAKSSYNSPLHF	TGTGCCAGCAGCACCGCTAAGAGCTCCTATAATTCACCCCTCCACTTT
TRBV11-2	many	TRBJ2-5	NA	CASSPTGDHPQETQYF	TGTGCCAGCAGCCCCACGGGGGATCACCCCCAAGAGACCCAGTACTTC
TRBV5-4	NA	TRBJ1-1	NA	CASKGGGMNTEAFF	TGTGCCAGCAAAGGAGGAGGAATGAACACTGAAGCTTTCTTT
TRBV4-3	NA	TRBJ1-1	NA	CASSQGGVRALTEAFF	TGCGCCAGCAGCCAAGGGGGGGTTAGGGCCCTCACTGAAGCTTTCTTT
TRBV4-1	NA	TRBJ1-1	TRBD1	CASSQHRTGGNTEAFF	TGCGCCAGCAGCCAACACAGGACAGGGGGGAACACTGAAGCTTTCTTT
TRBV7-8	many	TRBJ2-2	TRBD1	CASSFLGTGTLGTGELFF	TGTGCCAGCAGCTTCCTGGGGACAGGGACGTTGGGGACCGGGGAGCTGTTTTTT
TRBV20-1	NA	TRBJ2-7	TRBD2	CSARRTSGGHYEQYF	TGCAGTGCTAGGAGGACTAGCGGGGGCCACTACGAGCAGTACTTC
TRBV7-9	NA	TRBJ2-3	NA	CASSFPGQPTDTQYF	TGTGCCAGCAGCTTTCCGGGGCAGCCCACAGATACGCAGTATTTT
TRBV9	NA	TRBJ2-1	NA	CASSVVPGGSYNEQFF	TGTGCCAGCAGCGTAGTTCCCGGGGGCTCCTACAATGAGCAGTTCTTC
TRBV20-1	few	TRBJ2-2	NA	CSARLASNTGELFF	TGCAGTGCTAGACTGGCGTCGAACACCGGGGAGCTGTTTTTT
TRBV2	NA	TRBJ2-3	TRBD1	CASSAGTGEGTDTQYF	TGTGCCAGCTCCGCCGGGACAGGGGAGGGGACAGATACGCAGTATTTT
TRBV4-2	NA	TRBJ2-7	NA	CASSQVRGAHYEQYF	TGTGCCAGCAGCCAAGTGCGCGGGGCCCACTACGAGCAGTACTTC
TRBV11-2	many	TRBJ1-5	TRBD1	CASSLVVGRKTGCGPQHF	TGTGCCAGCAGCTTAGTAGTTGGTAGGAAGACAGGGTGCGGGCCCCAGCATTTT
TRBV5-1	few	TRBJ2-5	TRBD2	CASSLDRLAGVRRETQYF	TGCGCCAGCAGCTTGGACCGACTAGCGGGGGTAAGGCGGGAGACCCAGTACTTC
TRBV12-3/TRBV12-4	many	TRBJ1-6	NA	CASSPTLGINSPLHF	TGTGCCAGCAGTCCCACCCTGGGCATTAATTCACCCCTCCACTTT
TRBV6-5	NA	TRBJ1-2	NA	CASSYSGVGGYTF	TGTGCCAGCAGTTACTCGGGCGTTGGCGGCTACACCTTC
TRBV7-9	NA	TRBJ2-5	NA	CASSDFQETQYF	TGTGCCAGCAGCGATTTCCAAGAGACCCAGTACTTC
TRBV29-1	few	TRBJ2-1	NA	CSVGNNEQFF	TGCAGCGTTGGTAATAATGAGCAGTTCTTC
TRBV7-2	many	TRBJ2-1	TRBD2	CASSSIWWGGYNEQFF	TGTGCCAGCAGCTCCATCTGGTGGGGGGGCTACAATGAGCAGTTCTTC
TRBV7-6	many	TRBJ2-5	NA	CASSLRGGVGRETQYF	TGTGCCAGCAGCTTACGGGGCGGGGTGGGGCGGGAGACCCAGTACTTC
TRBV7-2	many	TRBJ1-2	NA	CASGQQQGYDGYTF	TGTGCCAGCGGCCAGCAACAGGGCTATGATGGCTACACCTTC
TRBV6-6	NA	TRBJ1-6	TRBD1	CASEDRATYNSPLHF	TGTGCCAGCGAGGACAGGGCCACATATAATTCACCCCTCCACTTT